The 14 T cell receptor beta chains reported below all come from one sample, sequenced in a study of CD8 T cells in ankylosing spondylitis. The study, taken as a whole, reports: Within ankylosing spondylitis blood, a TCR beta motif made up of eight or nine highly homologous variants appeared to be characteristic.

For these receptors, no antigen is known. TCRdb reprocessed the 5' RACE reads via MiXCR and lists one record per CDR3 protein. The sample lists about 450,000 distinct CDR3 sequences, 25% to 30% occurring once. Specimen: blood, either unsorted or a sorted T cell fraction (not recorded which). The receptor set was obtained from a male donor with ankylosing spondylitis.

This rearrangement joins TRBV18 to TRBJ2-5, with D tentatively TRBD1 or TRBD2 (5 bases each). V lost 1 base and J 1 base, leaving 19 bases between the germline ends. Germline V gene lookup returns CDR1 KGHSH and CDR2 LQKENI. This CDR3 is built from 18 residues. The CDR3 sequence: CASSPLGAKSGSQETQYF. CDR3 DNA sequence: TGTGCCAGCTCACCACTCGGGGCAAAGAGCGGTTCCCAAGAGACCCAGTACTTC.

The J gene is TRBJ2-7, the V gene TRBV9; 13 bases map to TRBD2. Unmatched junction bases numbered 4, after V lost 3 bases and J lost 7 bases. The CDR3 extends over 14 amino acids. Germline CDR1 reads SGDLS; CDR2 reads YYNGEE. The CDR3 DNA reads as TGTGCCAGCAGCGGCGGGACTAGCGGGACGGAGCAGTACTTC. Translated: CASSGGTSGTEQYF.

This clonotype was detected only a few times. This rearrangement joins TRBV20-1 to TRBJ2-6; a possible D gene is TRBD1 (6 bases). Germline V gene lookup returns CDR1 DFQATT and CDR2 SNEGSKA (reference sequence). Trimming took 3 bases from V and 0 from J, leaving 12 bases between them. This CDR3 has 16 residues. CDR3 DNA sequence: TGCAGTGCTAGGGCCCCGACAGGCTCTGGGGCCAACGTCCTGACTTTC. This translates into CSARAPTGSGANVLTF.

The rearrangement links TRBV5-1 to TRBJ2-7; a possible D gene is TRBD1 (6 bases). The CDR3 extends over 16 amino acids. V lost 2 bases, J lost 2 bases, and 17 bases lay in between. The germline gives CDR1 SGHRS, CDR2 YFSETQ. In DNA form, the CDR3 reads TGCGCCAGCAGCTTCAGCCGGGACAATCTAGCCTACGAGCAGTACTTC. This encodes CASSFSRDNLAYEQYF.

V gene TRBV5-1 combines with J gene TRBJ2-5; a weak D match, TRBD1 (5 bases). Between the trimmed V and J ends, which lost 5 bases and 1 base, there was a span of 15 bases. CDR3 size: 15 residues. From germline, CDR1 is SGHRS and CDR2 YFSETQ. The CDR3 DNA is TGCGCCAGCAGGCCGAAGACAGCCCTCCAAGAGACCCAGTACTTC. Residues: CASRPKTALQETQYF.

The genes are TRBV9 and TRBJ2-3; D is possibly TRBD1 (6 bases). V lost 2 bases and J 2 bases, leaving 9 bases between the germline ends. Germline values: CDR1 SGDLS, CDR2 YYNGEE. This CDR3 is 14 amino acids long. For the CDR3, the DNA is TGTGCCAGCAGCGTCGGACAGCTCACAGATACGCAGTATTTT. It codes for CASSVGQLTDTQYF.

J is TRBJ2-7 and V is TRBV5-1; 12 positions agree with TRBD2. CDR3 size: 19 residues. Per germline, CDR1 SGHRS and CDR2 YFSETQ. After removal of 4 bases from V and 2 bases from J, the junction contained 16 bases not matched to a gene. The DNA of the CDR3 is TGCGCCAGCAGCCGATCAAATCGGACTAGCGGGGACTCTACCTACGAGCAGTACTTC. It encodes CASSRSNRTSGDSTYEQYF.

This rearrangement joins TRBV3-1 to TRBJ2-3; perhaps D is TRBD1 or TRBD2 (5 bases each). V shed 2 bases and J shed 2 bases, with 11 bases lying between them. Germline V lookup: CDR1 LGHDT, CDR2 YNNKEL (reference sequence). The CDR3 loop spans 15 amino acids. CDR3 coding DNA: TGTGCCAGCAGCCAAACCGGGACGCACACAGATACGCAGTATTTT. Translated, it gives CASSQTGTHTDTQYF.

The chain carries TRBV27 and TRBJ2-3; maybe TRBD2 (6 bases). Germline V CDR1 and CDR2: MNHEY, SMNVEV (reference sequence). The V end was cut by 2 bases, the J end by 4 bases, with 19 bases between. The CDR3 is 17 amino acids. The CDR3: CASSLRVTGVSPDTQYF. The CDR3 DNA is TGTGCCAGCAGTTTACGTGTTACGGGAGTGTCCCCAGATACGCAGTATTTT.

V usage is TRBV6-2 or TRBV6-3 and J usage is TRBJ1-1; 8 positions match TRBD1. After removal of 3 bases from V and 1 base from J, the junction contained 7 bases not matched to a gene. This CDR3 has 16 residues. Germline V gene data show CDR1 as MNHEY and CDR2 as SVGEGT. For the CDR3, the DNA is TGTGCCAGCAGTTATCATGCAGGGACAGGGAACACTGAAGCTTTCTTT. Encoded protein: CASSYHAGTGNTEAFF.

This clonotype was seen ten or more times. This rearrangement joins TRBV7-9 to TRBJ2-7, with a possible D match to TRBD1 (6 bases). Germline CDR1 reads SEHNR; CDR2 reads FQNEAQ (reference sequence). V was pared by 0 bases and J by 3 bases, with 15 bases between. This CDR3 contains 16 residues. CDR3 coding DNA: TGTGCCAGCAGCTTAGCGTTCAGGACAGAACTCTACGAGCAGTACTTC. Encoded protein: CASSLAFRTELYEQYF.

The rearrangement uses TRBV5-4 and TRBJ2-3, with D perhaps TRBD1 (6 bases). CDR1 is SGHNT and CDR2 is YYREEE in the germline V gene (reference sequence). The CDR3 runs 15 residues. Deletions cut 2 bases from V and 3 bases from J, with 13 bases between. The CDR3 nucleotides read TGTGCCAGCAGCTTCCAGGGGACGTGGACAGATACGCAGTATTTT. Translating gives CASSFQGTWTDTQYF. The whole variable domain, remainder taken from reference TRBV5-4 and TRBJ2-3, is ETGVTQSPTHLIKTRGQQVTLRCSSQSGHNTVSWYQQALGQGPQFIFQYYREEENGRGNFPPRFSGLQFPNYSSELNVNALELDDSALYLCASSFQGTWTDTQYFGPGTRLTVL.

This clonotype came up a few times. J is TRBJ1-6 and V is TRBV7-2; no firm D call. Deletions cut 5 bases from V and 5 bases from J, with 10 bases between. The CDR3 has 14 amino acids. Per germline, CDR1 SGHTA and CDR2 FQGNSA. CDR3 sequence reads: CASSSQSNNSPLHF. In DNA, the CDR3 is TGTGCCAGCAGCAGCCAGAGCAATAATTCACCCCTCCACTTT.

The chain is built from TRBV12-3 or TRBV12-4 and TRBJ1-5; 8 bases align to TRBD1. This CDR3 has 15 amino acids. Trimming removed 5 bases from V and 7 bases from J; junction bases left unmatched: 10. This chain's CDR3 is CASSTKTGERQPQHF. CDR3 coding DNA: TGTGCCAGCAGTACCAAGACAGGGGAGAGGCAGCCCCAGCATTTT.